These 10 T cell receptor beta chains were all obtained from the same sample, sequenced in a study of blood T cell repertoires in COVID-19. Sequencing was performed with immunoSEQ multiplex PCR; in TCRdb, only in-frame clones are kept and a portion is missing. The sample holds roughly 230,000 clones; 88% are singletons and the top ten take about 0.65%. Specimen: peripheral blood. The receptors come from a human donor in a cohort sampled during active COVID-19.

This clone was detected only a few times. The V and J genes are TRBV12-5 and TRBJ1-1, with 7 positions matching TRBD1. The CDR3 has 13 amino acids. V trimming: 7 bases; J trimming: 8 bases; junction bases outside the gene matches: 10. Germline V lookup: CDR1 LGHNT, CDR2 FRNRAP. The CDR3 nucleotides read TGTGCTAGTGCTACGACAGGGACGTTCGAAGCTTTCTTT. Translation gives CASATTGTFEAFF.

The rearrangement uses TRBV7-9 and TRBJ1-4; D remains ambiguous. This CDR3 has 14 amino acids. Germline V gene data show CDR1 as SEHNR and CDR2 as FQNEAQ (reference sequence). Trimming shortened V by 6 bases and J by 2 bases, and 10 bases separated the two germline ends. The CDR3 DNA reads TGTGCCAGCAGTCGGGTGGTTACTAATGAAAAACTGTTTTTT. Amino acids: CASSRVVTNEKLFF.

The genes are TRBV10-3 and TRBJ1-5; no definite D call. Per the germline V gene, CDR1 is ENHRY and CDR2 is SYGVKD. The CDR3 runs 13 residues. V was shortened by 4 bases and J by 1 base, with 5 bases between the two germline ends. CDR3 sequence: CAISARSNQPQHF. As DNA, the CDR3 is TGTGCCATCAGTGCCAGAAGCAATCAGCCCCAGCATTTT.

This clone has just one count. This sequence joins TRBV6-6 and TRBJ1-5; D gene unclear. Per germline, CDR1 MNHNY and CDR2 SVGAGI (reference sequence). Between the trimmed V and J ends, which lost 5 bases and 0 bases, there was a span of 11 bases. The CDR3 has 15 amino acids. The CDR3 is CASSPGIYSNQPQHF. DNA of the CDR3: TGTGCCAGCAGTCCGGGGATCTATAGCAATCAGCCCCAGCATTTT.

The chain uses TRBV5-4 and TRBJ1-6; tentatively, D is TRBD1 (5 bases). The CDR3 length is 18 residues. V was pared by 4 bases and J by 0 bases, with 17 bases between. Germline V gene lookup returns CDR1 SGHNT and CDR2 YYREEE (reference sequence). The CDR3 sequence is CASSRGAGVASYNSPLHF. In DNA form, the CDR3 reads TGTGCCAGCAGCCGTGGGGCCGGTGTCGCCTCCTATAATTCACCCCTCCACTTT.

The table lists this clone with a count of one. The chain has TRBV7-8 and TRBJ2-7; TRBD2 matches at 10 bases. The CDR3 covers 15 residues. Trimming cost V 4 bases and J 3 bases; bases outside gene matches: 6. From germline, CDR1 is SGHVS and CDR2 FQNEAQ. CDR3 protein: CASSSTRTSGYEQYF. The DNA of the CDR3 is TGTGCCAGCAGCTCGACTCGGACTAGCGGCTACGAGCAGTACTTC.

On this clone: The same CDR3 also results from other DNA sequences found in this sample. This chain uses TRBV7-2 with TRBJ2-7; 8 bases fit TRBD1. The ends lost 4 bases at V and 5 bases at J; junction bases unmatched: 4. The CDR3 spans 13 residues. Looked up from germline, CDR1 is SGHTA and CDR2 is FQGNSA. The CDR3 coding sequence is TGTGCCAGCAGCTCCAGGGGGCGCGACGAGCAGTACTTC. It encodes CASSSRGRDEQYF.

The CDR3 sequence: CASTTFRQGGEQYF. CDR3 coding DNA: TGTGCCAGCACTACATTCAGACAGGGCGGCGAGCAGTACTTC. V usage is TRBV27 and J usage is TRBJ2-7; TRBD1 matches 7 bases. The CDR3 sequence is 14 residues long. The V segment lost 7 bases and the J segment 6 bases; nucleotides outside the gene matches: 12. Germline V gives CDR1 MNHEY, CDR2 SMNVEV (reference sequence).

This chain links TRBV11-2 with TRBJ2-7, with 9 nucleotides matching TRBD1. Germline CDR1 is SGHAT and CDR2 is FQNNGV. The CDR3 is 18 residues long. Germline trimming cut 5 bases from V and 3 bases from J; bases unmatched to any gene: 17. CDR3 protein: CASSPALPGQGNIYEQYF. The CDR3 DNA follows: TGTGCCAGCAGCCCCGCCCTCCCGGGACAGGGTAATATCTACGAGCAGTACTTC.

The chain uses TRBV28 and TRBJ1-1; D not certain. Germline values: CDR1 MDHEN, CDR2 SYDVKM. With 3 bases removed from V and 11 bases from J, the gap between germline ends came to 19 bases. The CDR3 runs to 14 residues. The CDR3 here is CASSFPSTEPGAFF. Written as DNA, the CDR3 is TGTGCCAGCAGTTTCCCATCGACGGAACCGGGGGCTTTCTTT.